One and the same sample provided the 20 T cell receptor beta chains below, sequenced in a study of CD8 T cells in Susac syndrome. Reverse transcription of about 0.5 to 1 ug RNA used random hexamers. TCRdb used MiXCR to reprocess the immunoSEQ multiplex PCR reads, holding one entry per CDR3 protein. The table records almost 450,000 distinct CDR3 sequences, about 85% of them present only once. Sequencing was performed on CD8+ T cells from PBMCs. Receptor source: a human donor with multiple sclerosis.

The chain couples TRBV5-4 to TRBJ2-5, with a possible D match to TRBD2 (5 bases). The CDR3 runs to 14 residues. Germline V gives CDR1 SGHNT, CDR2 YYREEE (reference sequence). Between the trimmed V and J ends, which lost 0 bases and 1 base, there was a span of 7 bases. The CDR3 region is CASSLVLGQETQYF. DNA for the CDR3: TGTGCCAGCAGCTTGGTACTAGGCCAAGAGACCCAGTACTTC.

The chain employs TRBV18 and TRBJ1-1, with D possibly TRBD1 on 6 matching bases. The germline gives CDR1 KGHSH, CDR2 LQKENI. V shed 3 bases and J shed 3 bases, with 11 bases lying between them. There are 14 residues in the CDR3. CDR3 sequence: CASSPRGGDTEAFF. The DNA of the CDR3 is TGTGCCAGCTCACCGAGGGGGGGGGACACTGAAGCTTTCTTT.

The rearrangement links TRBV11-3 to TRBJ2-3, with D possibly called TRBD1 or TRBD2 (5 bases each). Trimming cost V 4 bases and J 6 bases, with 11 bases left between them. The CDR3 has 13 residues. Germline CDR1 reads SGHNT; CDR2 reads YENEEA. As DNA, the CDR3 is TGTGCCAGCAGCTCATGGGGGTCTGATACGCAGTATTTT. Translation gives CASSSWGSDTQYF. The full variable domain, completed using reference TRBV11-3 and TRBJ2-3, is EAGVVQSPRYKIIEKKQPVAFWCNPISGHNTLYWYLQNLGQGPELLIRYENEEAVDDSQLPKDRFSAERLKGVDSTLKIQPAELGDSAVYLCASSSWGSDTQYFGPGTRLTVL.

The rearrangement uses TRBV28 and TRBJ1-5; D not resolved. Trimming took off 4 bases at V and 9 bases at J, with 7 bases between the two ends. Germline V gives CDR1 MDHEN, CDR2 SYDVKM. CDR3 size: 11 residues. The DNA for the CDR3 is TGTGCCAGCAGTTCCACATGGCCCCAGCATTTT. Protein sequence: CASSSTWPQHF.

The chain is built from TRBV7-9 and TRBJ2-7; D gene ambiguous. The CDR3 is made up of 13 amino acids. V lost 4 bases and J 1 base, leaving 8 bases between the germline ends. CDR1 and CDR2 (germline): SEHNR, FQNEAQ (reference sequence). Here the CDR3 DNA reads TGTGCCAGCAGCTCCCCCATTTCCTACGAGCAGTACTTC. Protein: CASSSPISYEQYF.

This clonotype was picked up a small number of times. This sequence joins TRBV30 and TRBJ2-7; D remains unclear. The CDR3 is 14 amino acids. Between the trimmed V and J ends, which lost 0 bases and 0 bases, there was a span of 9 bases. CDR1 is GTSNPN and CDR2 is SVGIG in the germline V gene (reference sequence). For the CDR3, the DNA is TGTGCCTGGAGTGTACGTGGCAGCTCCTACGAGCAGTACTTC. Its translation is CAWSVRGSSYEQYF.

The chain links TRBV10-2 to TRBJ1-6; D gene uncertain. V was shortened by 1 base and J by 7 bases, with 14 bases between the two germline ends. From germline, CDR1 is WSHSY and CDR2 SAAADI. The CDR3 extends over 16 amino acids. For the CDR3, the DNA is TGCGCCAGCAGTGAGTTTTCCCACGAGGAAAATTCACCCCTCCACTTT. It encodes CASSEFSHEENSPLHF.

The V and J genes are TRBV10-3 and TRBJ2-7; possibly TRBD1 for D (6 bases). This CDR3 is built from 13 residues. V lost 4 bases, J lost 2 bases, and 9 bases lay in between. The V gene's germline CDR1 is ENHRY and CDR2 SYGVKD. This CDR3 reads CAISVDRTYEQYF. In DNA form, the CDR3 reads TGTGCCATCAGTGTAGACAGGACCTACGAGCAGTACTTC.

The rearrangement links TRBV30 to TRBJ2-3, with D perhaps matching TRBD2 (5 bases). The V gene's germline CDR1 is GTSNPN and CDR2 SVGIG (reference sequence). The V gene lost 4 bases and the J gene lost 8 bases, with 28 bases spanning the gap. The CDR3 extends over 17 amino acids. CDR3 residues: CAWNNLVTRLDGSTQYF. Here the CDR3 DNA reads TGTGCCTGGAACAACCTCGTAACGAGGCTAGATGGGAGTACGCAGTATTTT.

The chain is built from TRBV7-7 and TRBJ2-7; D unresolved. The CDR3 has 13 amino acids. The V gene's germline CDR1 is SSHAT and CDR2 FNYEAQ (reference sequence). Trimming left V 2 bases short and J 6 bases short, with 11 bases between. The CDR3 coding sequence is TGTGCCAGCAGCTTATATTATGGCGCCGAGCAGTACTTC. Translating it yields CASSLYYGAEQYF.

CDR3 in amino acids: CASSPIHGKLFF. CDR3 sequence (DNA): TGTGCCAGCAGCCCGATACACGGAAAACTGTTTTTT. The gene calls are TRBV5-6 and TRBJ1-4; D gene ambiguous. CDR3 length: 12 amino acids. The germline gives CDR1 SGHDT, CDR2 YYEEEE. Trimming stripped 4 bases from V and 10 bases from J, with 11 bases between.

The rearrangement links TRBV6-1 to TRBJ2-7; D remains unclear. Per the germline V gene, CDR1 is MNHNS and CDR2 is SASEGT. There are 15 residues in the CDR3. V was pared by 5 bases and J by 2 bases, with 16 bases between. The CDR3 sequence is CASSRWDSAPYEQYF. The CDR3 nucleotides read TGTGCCAGCAGTCGTTGGGATTCAGCCCCCTACGAGCAGTACTTC.

On this clonotype itself: One end of the junction does not line up with germline, which may come from a read error. The CDR3 spells CAISVTGTLNYGYTF. CDR3 nucleotides: TGTGCCATCAGTGTAACAGGCACCCTTAACTATGGCTACACCTTC. The chain carries TRBV6-1 and TRBJ1-2; a weak D match, TRBD1 (5 bases). Germline V gene lookup returns CDR1 MNHNS and CDR2 SASEGT. CDR3 length: 15 amino acids.

The CDR3: CASSLTLTSGGHTDTQYF. The CDR3 region has the DNA TGCGCCAGCAGCTTGACCCTAACGAGTGGGGGACACACAGATACGCAGTATTTT. V is TRBV5-1 and J is TRBJ2-3; D possibly corresponds to TRBD1 (6 bases). Germline V gene sequence: CDR1 SGHRS, CDR2 YFSETQ. The length of the CDR3 is 18 residues. Trimming pared 1 base from V and 2 bases from J, leaving 20 bases between. The whole variable domain, remainder taken from reference TRBV5-1 and TRBJ2-3, is KAGVTQTPRYLIKTRGQQVTLSCSPISGHRSVSWYQQTPGQGLQFLFEYFSETQRNKGNFPGRFSGRQFSNSRSEMNVSTLELGDSALYLCASSLTLTSGGHTDTQYFGPGTRLTVL.

The chain combines TRBV20-1 with TRBJ2-7; D unresolved. The CDR3 has 15 amino acids. CDR1 DFQATT and CDR2 SNEGSKA come from the germline V gene (reference sequence). Between the trimmed V and J ends, which lost 3 bases and 4 bases, there was a span of 19 bases. The CDR3 loop reads CSASTYGANPYEQYF. The CDR3 bases are TGCAGTGCTAGTACCTATGGAGCTAATCCTTACGAGCAGTACTTC.

This chain uses TRBV4-1 with TRBJ1-1; D remains unclear. This CDR3 spans 16 amino acids. Germline CDR1 reads MGHRA; CDR2 reads YSYEKL. V was trimmed by 4 bases and J by 0 bases, leaving 15 bases between them. CDR3 coding DNA: TGCGCCAGCAGCCGACCAAGCTCACAACTGAACACTGAAGCTTTCTTT. This translates into CASSRPSSQLNTEAFF.

The chain links TRBV27 to TRBJ1-3; D possibly corresponds to TRBD1 (5 bases). Germline CDR1 is MNHEY and CDR2 is SMNVEV (reference sequence). V was pared by 2 bases and J by 4 bases, with 18 bases between. The CDR3 runs to 17 residues. CDR3 residues: CASSLRGPGTGGNTIYF. DNA for the CDR3: TGTGCCAGCAGTTTAAGGGGACCAGGGACCGGCGGAAACACCATATATTTT.

The chain couples TRBV2 to TRBJ1-6; D unresolved. The CDR3 length is 18 residues. Germline lookup yields CDR1 SNHLY and CDR2 FYNNEI. Between the trimmed V and J ends, which lost 6 bases and 0 bases, there was a span of 18 bases. The CDR3 spells CASSPLDVLSSYNSPLHF. CDR3 nucleotide sequence: TGTGCCAGCAGCCCATTGGACGTCCTGAGCTCCTATAATTCACCCCTCCACTTT. The whole variable domain, filled in from reference TRBV2 and TRBJ1-6, reads EPEVTQTPSHQVTQMGQEVILRCVPISNHLYFYWYRQILGQKVEFLVSFYNNEISEKSEIFDDQFSVERPDGSNFTLKIRSTKLEDSAMYFCASSPLDVLSSYNSPLHFGNGTRLTVT.

The rearrangement links TRBV20-1 to TRBJ2-1, with 13 bases matching TRBD2. CDR1 is DFQATT, CDR2 SNEGSKA, per germline (reference sequence). The CDR3 loop spans 15 amino acids. The ends lost 0 bases at V and 15 bases at J; junction bases unmatched: 11. The CDR3 DNA sequence: TGCAGTGCTAGAGATCCGCTCACTAGCGGGGGGGCGCTGTTCTTC. As protein: CSARDPLTSGGALFF.

This chain links TRBV30 with TRBJ1-1; D gene uncertain. The CDR3 runs to 14 residues. CDR1 and CDR2 from the germline V gene are GTSNPN and SVGIG (reference sequence). Trimming took off 3 bases at V and 0 bases at J, with 11 bases between the two ends. This CDR3 reads CAWRRGRMNTEAFF. The CDR3 coding sequence is TGTGCCTGGAGAAGAGGACGGATGAACACTGAAGCTTTCTTT.